One and the same sample provided the 10 T cell receptor beta chains below, sequenced in a study of OX40 agonist ivuxolimab in advanced cancers. TCRdb's table, derived via immunoSEQ multiplex PCR, lists solely in-frame clones and lacks some. The sample lists around 70,000 clones, over 80% occurring once. The sequences come from CD4+ or CD8+ T cells sorted from blood, collected in a trial of the OX40 agonist ivuxolimab. All receptors come from an adult with an advanced solid tumor such as melanoma, head and neck, liver or kidney cancer.

This clone was seen a handful of times. The chain carries TRBV28 and TRBJ2-5; D is ambiguous. The CDR3 sequence is 12 residues long. V gave up 6 bases and J gave up 5 bases, with 10 bases separating them. CDR1 and CDR2 (germline): MDHEN, SYDVKM. CDR3 protein: CASSLFWETQYF. The CDR3 coding sequence is TGTGCCAGCAGCCTCTTCTGGGAGACCCAGTACTTC.

The chain recombines TRBV30 with TRBJ1-4; D call uncertain. V dropped 8 bases and J dropped 0 bases, with 10 bases sitting between them. Germline loops: CDR1 GTSNPN, CDR2 SVGIG (reference sequence). The CDR3 loop spans 13 amino acids. DNA of the CDR3: TGTGCCAATAAGGGAACAACTAATGAAAAACTGTTTTTT. Translation: CANKGTTNEKLFF.

A single count supports this clone. This chain joins TRBV5-6 and TRBJ2-3; 8 bases fit TRBD1. Unmatched junction bases numbered 1, after V lost 1 base and J lost 0 bases. CDR1 is SGHDT and CDR2 is YYEEEE in the germline V gene. This CDR3 is 15 amino acids long. The chain's CDR3 is CASSLQGASTDTQYF. CDR3 in DNA: TGTGCCAGCAGCTTGCAGGGGGCCAGCACAGATACGCAGTATTTT. The variable domain in full, with the rest retrieved from reference TRBV5-6 and TRBJ2-3, is DAGVTQSPTHLIKTRGQQVTLRCSPKSGHDTVSWYQQALGQGPQFIFQYYEEEERQRGNFPDRFSGHQFPNYSSELNVNALLLGDSALYLCASSLQGASTDTQYFGPGTRLTVL.

V and J are TRBV7-8 and TRBJ1-2; 9 bases are shared with TRBD1. Looked up from germline, CDR1 is SGHVS and CDR2 is FQNEAQ. This CDR3 contains 15 residues. Trimming took 1 base from V and 6 from J; bases not matched to a gene: 6. CDR3 amino acids: CASSLEGTGWNGYTF. The CDR3 region has the DNA TGTGCCAGCAGCTTAGAAGGGACAGGGTGGAATGGCTACACCTTC.

The chain employs TRBV29-1 and TRBJ1-1, with TRBD1 as a possible D gene (5 bases). This CDR3 is 12 amino acids long. The V gene lost 6 bases and the J gene lost 0 bases, with 8 bases spanning the gap. CDR1 and CDR2 from the germline V gene are SQVTM and ANQGSEA. The CDR3 DNA reads TGCAGCGTGGGGGGAATGAACACTGAAGCTTTCTTT. Translated: CSVGGMNTEAFF. The entire variable domain, with the rest obtained from reference TRBV29-1 and TRBJ1-1, is as follows: SAVISQKPSRDICQRGTSLTIQCQVDSQVTMMFWYRQQPGQSLTLIATANQGSEATYESGFVIDKFPISRPNLTFSTLTVSNMSPEDSSIYLCSVGGMNTEAFFGQGTRLTVV.

The V and J genes are TRBV10-2 and TRBJ2-7; D might be TRBD2 (6 bases). V was cut by 3 bases and J by 6 bases, with 6 bases left in between. This CDR3 region has 11 residues. CDR1 and CDR2 (germline): WSHSY, SAAADI. In DNA form, the CDR3 reads TGCGCCAGCAGTGAAGCGGGCGAGCAGTACTTC. The encoded protein is CASSEAGEQYF.

This clone was detected once. V gene TRBV19 combines with J gene TRBJ2-7; the D gene is possibly TRBD2 (7 bases). The CDR3 loop spans 15 amino acids. CDR1 and CDR2 (germline): LNHDA, SQIVND (reference sequence). With 10 bases removed from V and 3 bases from J, the gap between germline ends came to 22 bases. This chain's CDR3 is CATTSQSGGLYEQYF. CDR3 coding DNA: TGTGCCACCACCTCCCAGTCGGGGGGCCTCTACGAGCAGTACTTC.

This CDR3 reads CASSPSGTRSYEQYF. The CDR3 DNA is TGTGCCAGCAGCCCTTCCGGGACTAGATCCTACGAGCAGTACTTC. J is TRBJ2-7 and V is TRBV5-8; 8 nucleotides agree with TRBD2. This CDR3 spans 15 amino acids. The V and J ends lost 4 bases and 1 base, in that order; junction bases with no gene match: 7. Germline V gene data show CDR1 as SGHTS and CDR2 as YDEGEE.

The rearrangement links TRBV7-6 to TRBJ1-4; no clear D gene. CDR1 and CDR2 from the germline V gene are SGHVS and FNYEAQ. V lost 7 bases and J 4 bases, leaving 13 bases between the germline ends. The CDR3 spans 14 residues. The chain's CDR3 is CASTPQQVNEKLFF. CDR3 sequence (DNA): TGTGCCAGCACCCCCCAGCAGGTTAATGAAAAACTGTTTTTT.

The genes are TRBV7-2 and TRBJ2-3; TRBD2 agrees at 13 bases. V dropped 6 bases and J dropped 2; count of bases not matched to a gene: 2. CDR1 and CDR2 (germline): SGHTA, FQGNSA. The CDR3 length is 15 residues. The CDR3 coding sequence is TGTGCCAGCAGGGGGACTAGCGGGGTCACAGATACGCAGTATTTT. Its translation is CASRGTSGVTDTQYF.